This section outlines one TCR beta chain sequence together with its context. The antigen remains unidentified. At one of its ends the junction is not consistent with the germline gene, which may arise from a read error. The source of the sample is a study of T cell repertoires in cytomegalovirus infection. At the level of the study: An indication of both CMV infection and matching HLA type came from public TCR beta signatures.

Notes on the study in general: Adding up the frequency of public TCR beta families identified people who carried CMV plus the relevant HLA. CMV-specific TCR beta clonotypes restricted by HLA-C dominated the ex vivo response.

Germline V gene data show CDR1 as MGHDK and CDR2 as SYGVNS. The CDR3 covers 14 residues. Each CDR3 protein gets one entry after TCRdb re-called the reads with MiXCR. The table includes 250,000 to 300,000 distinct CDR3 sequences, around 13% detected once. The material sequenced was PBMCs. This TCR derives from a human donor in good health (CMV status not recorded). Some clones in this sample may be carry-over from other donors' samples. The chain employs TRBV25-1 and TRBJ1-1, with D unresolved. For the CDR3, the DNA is TGTGCCAGCAGTGGAACCTTATTGGGCACTGAAGCTCTCTTT. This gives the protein CASSGTLLGTEALF.